The clone carrying this T cell receptor beta chain was counted a single time. The post-treatment osteosarcoma tumors were primary, local recurrence or metastasis specimens from poor-prognosis patients. The ends were cut back, 3 bases at V and 5 bases at J, with 10 bases in the middle. Germline V gene lookup returns CDR1 MDHEN and CDR2 SYDVKM. The CDR3 runs to 13 residues. This specimen comes from a study of the immune and genomic landscape of osteosarcoma. Sequencing used immunoSEQ multiplex PCR; TCRdb keeps in-frame clones, though not all of them. Of roughly 10,000 clones listed, 71% are singletons. The chain couples TRBV28 to TRBJ1-2; D remains ambiguous. Sequences were obtained from osteosarcoma tumor tissue from the lung. This receptor was obtained from a human donor with osteosarcoma. CDR3 DNA sequence: TGTGCCAGCAGTTTCGGTAACCTATATGGCTACACCTTC. Translating it yields CASSFGNLYGYTF.